What follows are 32 T cell receptor beta chains derived from one specimen sequenced in a study of T-cell reconstitution after alpha-beta-depleted transplantation in children (dated by TCRdb to 2016 to 2018). The library was produced with PCR. Instrument used: Illumina HiSeq 2500. TCR libraries were prepared with molecular barcoding, using unique molecular identifiers to normalize TCRbeta repertoire quantification. Clones were called with MiXCR by TCRdb after fastp trimmed the public reads at Q25, and only in-frame beta chains were retained. Every entry covers one CDR3 protein and lists the most common genes and DNA from its rows. Counted in this sample were 200,000 to 300,000 distinct CDR3 sequences; around 12% of them appeared once. The top ten constitute about 2.4% of the sample. The material was PBMCs from the stem cell graft donor, obtained from the stem cell graft. The receptors originated from a human donor who donated a stem cell graft to a child with acute lymphoblastic leukemia.

This clonotype was counted at least ten times. V gene TRBV7-6 combines with J gene TRBJ2-5, with D unclear. Germline CDR1 SGHVS, CDR2 FNYEAQ. The CDR3 contains 16 residues. The V end lost 4 bases, the J end lost 2 bases, and 17 bases lay between the germline ends. The CDR3 DNA reads as TGTGCCAGCAGCTCGCATGGTGGGCGGAAGCAAGAGACCCAGTACTTC. Its protein product is CASSSHGGRKQETQYF.

This clonotype was counted many times. The J gene is TRBJ2-5, the V gene TRBV5-1; 15 nucleotides line up with TRBD2. V was clipped by 4 bases and J by 1 base; unmatched bases: 8. The CDR3 has 18 amino acids. Germline lookup yields CDR1 SGHRS and CDR2 YFSETQ. DNA of the CDR3: TGCGCCAGCAGCCTCGGACTAGCGGGGGGGCCCGCCCAAGAGACCCAGTACTTC. Protein sequence: CASSLGLAGGPAQETQYF.

Many counts were recorded for this clonotype. The rearrangement joins TRBV18 to TRBJ1-1; D is perhaps TRBD1 (6 bases). Per the germline V gene, CDR1 is KGHSH and CDR2 is LQKENI. Deletions cut 3 bases from V and 4 bases from J, with 15 bases between. This CDR3 has 15 residues. The CDR3 DNA sequence: TGTGCCAGCTCACCCGTACAGGGACACGGCACTGAAGCTTTCTTT. Its translation is CASSPVQGHGTEAFF.

This clonotype was detected ten times or more. V is TRBV28 and J is TRBJ2-7, with D possibly called TRBD1 or TRBD2 (7 bases each). The germline V gene has CDR1 MDHEN and CDR2 SYDVKM. The V gene lost 7 bases and the J gene lost 4 bases, with 23 bases spanning the gap. This CDR3 has 16 amino acids. DNA of the CDR3: TGTGCCAGCACCTCTGGGAGGGGGCCGAATCGGTACGAGCAGTACTTC. This codes for CASTSGRGPNRYEQYF.

This chain connects TRBV28 to TRBJ1-2; unclear D gene. Deletions cut 3 bases from V and 3 bases from J, with 8 bases between. Germline CDR1 and CDR2: MDHEN and SYDVKM. The CDR3 length is 13 residues. The CDR3 protein is CASSLRRHYGYTF. DNA for the CDR3: TGTGCCAGCAGTTTGCGGAGACACTATGGCTACACCTTC.

Many counts were recorded for this clonotype. The J gene is TRBJ2-7, the V gene TRBV20-1; no clear D gene. The CDR3 covers 12 residues. In germline, CDR1 is DFQATT, CDR2 SNEGSKA (reference sequence). Trimming took 8 bases from V and 6 from J, leaving 17 bases between them. CDR3 DNA sequence: TGCAGTACCCAGGACCAGCCCCCCGAGCAGTACTTC. As protein: CSTQDQPPEQYF.

This clonotype was recorded at least ten times. The J gene is TRBJ2-1, the V gene TRBV20-1, with 7 bases fitting TRBD1. CDR1 DFQATT and CDR2 SNEGSKA come from the germline V gene (reference sequence). The V segment lost 4 bases and the J segment 0 bases; nucleotides outside the gene matches: 6. This CDR3 comprises 15 residues. The CDR3 region is CSATPGTVSYNEQFF. CDR3 nucleotides: TGCAGTGCTACTCCCGGGACAGTCTCCTACAATGAGCAGTTCTTC.

The sample holds many counts of this clonotype. The V and J genes are TRBV5-1 and TRBJ1-2; TRBD1 aligns across 10 bases. With 3 bases clipped from V and 2 bases from J, the junction kept 4 bases outside the gene matches. The CDR3 contains 15 residues. Germline CDR1 is SGHRS and CDR2 is YFSETQ. The CDR3 sequence: CASSWVTGGNYGYTF. CDR3 nucleotides: TGCGCCAGCAGCTGGGTGACAGGGGGCAACTATGGCTACACCTTC.

Ten or more counts support this clonotype. CDR3 in DNA: TGCAGCGTACCATTGATGAACACTGAAGCTTTCTTT. The encoded protein is CSVPLMNTEAFF. The chain combines TRBV29-1 with TRBJ1-1, with D unresolved. V gave up 6 bases and J gave up 0 bases, with 8 bases separating them. The CDR3 runs 12 residues. Per the germline V gene, CDR1 is SQVTM and CDR2 is ANQGSEA.

CDR3: CASKRLGLASTDTQYF. The DNA for the CDR3 is TGTGCCAGCAAAAGATTGGGACTAGCGAGCACAGATACGCAGTATTTT. The V gene is TRBV27, the J gene TRBJ2-3; TRBD2 aligns across 10 bases. V trimming: 7 bases; J trimming: 0 bases; junction bases outside the gene matches: 7. Germline CDR1 is MNHEY and CDR2 is SMNVEV (reference sequence). The CDR3 runs to 16 residues.

This chain connects TRBV10-3 to TRBJ2-7, with 7 bases matching TRBD2. The CDR3 totals 15 residues. Germline V gives CDR1 ENHRY, CDR2 SYGVKD. After removal of 3 bases from V and 4 bases from J, the junction contained 9 bases not matched to a gene. In nucleotides, the CDR3 is TGTGCCATCAGTGACCCGAGGCTAGCGGTTTACGAGCAGTACTTC. Translation gives CAISDPRLAVYEQYF.

The chain is built from TRBV4-2 and TRBJ2-3; a weak D match, TRBD1 (6 bases). With 0 bases removed from V and 6 bases from J, the gap between germline ends came to 19 bases. CDR3 size: 17 residues. The germline CDR1 and CDR2 sequences are LGHNA and YNFKEQ. CDR3 bases: TGTGCCAGCAGCCAAGATAAAGGGGGAAAGGTTCGGGATACGCAGTATTTT. Its translation: CASSQDKGGKVRDTQYF.

This clonotype was counted many times. The chain couples TRBV4-3 to TRBJ2-3; 10 bases align to TRBD2. The germline V gene encodes CDR1 LGHNA and CDR2 YSLEER. V was pared by 1 base and J by 4 bases, with 5 bases of the junction left unmatched. The CDR3 consists of 16 residues. The CDR3 DNA is TGCGCCAGCAGCCAAGTCCAGCGGGGGGGGGCAGATACGCAGTATTTT. It yields the protein CASSQVQRGGADTQYF.

This clonotype is a singleton in its sample. A junction end diverges from the germline sequence, so it may reflect a read error. The chain uses TRBV7-7 and TRBJ2-1, with TRBD2 matching 7 bases. The CDR3 has 15 amino acids. Germline V lookup: CDR1 SSHAT, CDR2 FNYEAQ (reference sequence). In DNA form, the CDR3 reads TGTGCTAGCAGCGAGAGCGGGGACTCCTACAATGAGCAGTTCTTC. Translation gives CASSESGDSYNEQFF. Full variable domain (missing parts from reference TRBV7-7 and TRBJ2-1): GAGVSQSPRYKVTKRGQDVTLRCDPISSHATLYWYQQALGQGPEFLTYFNYEAQPDKSGLPSDRFSAERPEGSISTLTIQRTEQRDSAMYRCASSESGDSYNEQFFGPGTRLTVL.

This clonotype was observed many times. The V gene is TRBV7-2, the J gene TRBJ2-5, with TRBD1 as a possible D gene (6 bases). Germline V gene lookup returns CDR1 SGHTA and CDR2 FQGNSA. This CDR3 spans 15 amino acids. The V end lost 5 bases, the J end lost 2 bases, and 15 bases lay between the germline ends. The CDR3 DNA follows: TGTGCCAGCAGCCGGAGCAGGGGCGGACAAGAGACCCAGTACTTC. This codes for CASSRSRGGQETQYF.

This clonotype occurred many times. V usage is TRBV29-1 and J usage is TRBJ2-7; D unclear. The CDR3 length is 13 residues. Germline V lookup: CDR1 SQVTM, CDR2 ANQGSEA. V lost 6 bases and J lost 1, with 13 bases in between. CDR3 residues: CSVVVVKSYEQYF. The CDR3 nucleotides read TGCAGCGTCGTGGTGGTCAAATCCTACGAGCAGTACTTC.

This clonotype was counted at least ten times. This rearrangement joins TRBV2 to TRBJ2-3; D may correspond to TRBD1 or TRBD2 (5 bases each). Looked up from germline, CDR1 is SNHLY and CDR2 is FYNNEI. The CDR3 sequence is 11 residues long. Trimming removed 8 bases at V and 12 bases at J, with 15 bases between. The CDR3 DNA reads TGTGCCAGCCTCAGTAGGGGACCTCAGTATTTT. Amino acid sequence: CASLSRGPQYF.

The J gene is TRBJ1-4, the V gene TRBV20-1; perhaps TRBD1 as D (6 bases). CDR3 length: 15 amino acids. The germline V gene encodes CDR1 DFQATT and CDR2 SNEGSKA (reference sequence). V lost 4 bases and J lost 5, with 17 bases in between. CDR3 DNA: TGCAGTGCTAAAACAGGGCTACCCTGGAATGAAAAACTGTTTTTT. It encodes CSAKTGLPWNEKLFF.

This clonotype was counted ten times or more. The chain uses TRBV7-2 and TRBJ2-7, with a weak D call TRBD2 (7 bases). The CDR3 has 17 residues. Trimming stripped 1 base from V and 3 bases from J, with 19 bases between. In germline, CDR1 is SGHTA, CDR2 FQGNSA. For the CDR3, the DNA is TGTGCCAGCAGCTTAGTTCCGGGGGGCGGGAGTAGCTACGAGCAGTACTTC. Amino acids: CASSLVPGGGSSYEQYF.

There are many counts of this clonotype. V usage is TRBV7-9 and J usage is TRBJ2-1; TRBD2 matches 7 bases. The germline CDR1 and CDR2 sequences are SEHNR and FQNEAQ (reference sequence). The CDR3 covers 13 residues. J was trimmed by 9 bases and V by 1 base; bases with no gene match: 3. The DNA of the CDR3 is TGTGCCAGCAGCTTAGGGGGGGAGGGTGAGCAGTTCTTC. Translating gives CASSLGGEGEQFF.

This clonotype was seen only a few times. V gene TRBV29-1 combines with J gene TRBJ2-3, with 12 bases that match TRBD2. There are 16 residues in the CDR3. CDR1 SQVTM and CDR2 ANQGSEA come from the germline V gene. V was pared by 2 bases and J by 0 bases, with 3 bases of the junction left unmatched. The CDR3 region has the DNA TGCAGCGTTGAAAAGGGACTAGCGGGTAGCACAGATACGCAGTATTTT. Amino acids: CSVEKGLAGSTDTQYF.

At least ten counts were recorded for this clonotype. DNA for the CDR3: TGTGCCAGCAGCCAAGCGGGAAACACCATATATTTT. Encoded protein: CASSQAGNTIYF. The V call is TRBV14, the J call TRBJ1-3, with D hard to call. Germline V gene data show CDR1 as SGHDN and CDR2 as FVKESK. V lost 1 base and J lost 4, with 2 bases in between. The CDR3 is 12 residues long. Drawing the rest from reference TRBV14 and TRBJ1-3, the complete variable domain is EAGVTQFPSHSVIEKGQTVTLRCDPISGHDNLYWYRRVMGKEIKFLLHFVKESKQDESGMPNNRFLAERTGGTYSTLKVQPAELEDSGVYFCASSQAGNTIYFGEGSWLTVV.

This clonotype was detected ten times or more. This chain joins TRBV28 and TRBJ2-5; D unresolved. Germline CDR1 is MDHEN and CDR2 is SYDVKM. This CDR3 region has 14 residues. V was cut by 6 bases and J by 1 base, with 12 bases left in between. The CDR3 loop reads CASRPPIAQETQYF. CDR3 coding DNA: TGTGCCAGCAGACCACCGATCGCCCAAGAGACCCAGTACTTC.

This clonotype has more than one count but fewer than ten. This chain connects TRBV11-2 to TRBJ2-5, with D possibly matching TRBD2 (6 bases). This CDR3 has 14 residues. Trimming removed 5 bases from V and 4 bases from J, with 14 bases in between. Per the germline V gene, CDR1 is SGHAT and CDR2 is FQNNGV. Here the CDR3 reads CASSPTGVGETQYF. The CDR3 region has the DNA TGTGCCAGCAGCCCAACGGGGGTAGGAGAGACCCAGTACTTC.

There are many counts of this clonotype. The chain's CDR3 is CASSFRRGALRDEQYF. The CDR3 nucleotides are TGTGCCAGCAGCTTCCGGCGGGGCGCTCTCCGGGACGAGCAGTACTTC. V usage is TRBV7-2 and J usage is TRBJ2-7; D is possibly TRBD2 (6 bases). V shed 3 bases and J shed 5 bases, with 20 bases lying between them. The CDR3 has 16 residues. The V gene's germline CDR1 is SGHTA and CDR2 FQGNSA.

This clonotype was recorded many times. The rearrangement uses TRBV20-1 and TRBJ1-1; D gene uncertain. Deletions cut 0 bases from V and 5 bases from J, with 16 bases between. Germline CDR1 and CDR2: DFQATT and SNEGSKA (reference sequence). The length of the CDR3 is 15 residues. The CDR3 reads CSARDGPVRWTEAFF. For the CDR3, the DNA is TGCAGTGCTAGAGATGGCCCGGTTCGGTGGACTGAAGCTTTCTTT.

This clonotype occurred many times. This chain links TRBV12-3 or TRBV12-4 with TRBJ2-7; 7 bases fit TRBD1. This CDR3 comprises 14 residues. Unmatched junction bases numbered 7, after V lost 5 bases and J lost 3 bases. CDR3 region: CASSGVDRHYEQYF. CDR3 DNA sequence: TGTGCCAGCAGTGGGGTGGACAGGCACTACGAGCAGTACTTC.

On this clonotype itself: This clone may be a read error of a much larger clone one base away. This chain links TRBV7-9 with TRBJ2-3; D is ambiguous. CDR1 is SEHNR, CDR2 FQNEAQ, per germline (reference sequence). V dropped 2 bases and J dropped 9 bases, with 12 bases sitting between them. CDR3 length: 13 amino acids. The CDR3 sequence is CASSLLTVWTQYF. CDR3 bases: TGTGCCAGCAGCTTATTGACCGTTTGGACGCAGTATTTT.

This clonotype was recorded at least ten times. The chain is built from TRBV6-5 and TRBJ2-2, with D perhaps given as TRBD1 or TRBD2 (6 bases each). Germline V gene lookup returns CDR1 MNHEY and CDR2 SVGAGI. V lost 8 bases and J lost 3, with 10 bases in between. The CDR3 is 13 residues long. CDR3 region: CASSRGDTGELFF. The CDR3 nucleotides read TGTGCCAGCTCTAGGGGGGACACCGGGGAGCTGTTTTTT.

In its sample, this clonotype was seen many times. As DNA, the CDR3 is TGTGCCAGCAGCCTTCCAAAGGGGGAGGGCACAGATACGCAGTATTTT. It yields the protein CASSLPKGEGTDTQYF. The J gene is TRBJ2-3, the V gene TRBV14, with D possibly being TRBD1 or TRBD2 (6 bases each). Germline-derived CDR1 and CDR2 are SGHDN and FVKESK. Trimming pared 4 bases from V and 1 base from J, leaving 15 bases between. This CDR3 has 16 residues.

This clonotype came up many times. This chain's CDR3 is CASSPPPGTDTQYF. As DNA, the CDR3 is TGTGCCAGCAGCCCCCCCCCGGGCACAGATACGCAGTATTTT. The rearrangement joins TRBV9 to TRBJ2-3; D is uncertain. From germline, CDR1 is SGDLS and CDR2 YYNGEE. Trimming removed 4 bases at V and 1 base at J, with 10 bases between. The CDR3 is made up of 14 amino acids.

This clonotype was recorded many times. The chain has TRBV5-1 and TRBJ2-4, with TRBD1 matching over 10 bases. CDR1 SGHRS and CDR2 YFSETQ come from the germline V gene. V shed 2 bases and J 0 bases; nucleotides not matched to a gene: 8. This CDR3 is built from 18 residues. The CDR3 nucleotides are TGCGCCAGCAGCTTCCGGGACAGGGGATTATTAGCCAAAAACATTCAGTACTTC. It translates to CASSFRDRGLLAKNIQYF.